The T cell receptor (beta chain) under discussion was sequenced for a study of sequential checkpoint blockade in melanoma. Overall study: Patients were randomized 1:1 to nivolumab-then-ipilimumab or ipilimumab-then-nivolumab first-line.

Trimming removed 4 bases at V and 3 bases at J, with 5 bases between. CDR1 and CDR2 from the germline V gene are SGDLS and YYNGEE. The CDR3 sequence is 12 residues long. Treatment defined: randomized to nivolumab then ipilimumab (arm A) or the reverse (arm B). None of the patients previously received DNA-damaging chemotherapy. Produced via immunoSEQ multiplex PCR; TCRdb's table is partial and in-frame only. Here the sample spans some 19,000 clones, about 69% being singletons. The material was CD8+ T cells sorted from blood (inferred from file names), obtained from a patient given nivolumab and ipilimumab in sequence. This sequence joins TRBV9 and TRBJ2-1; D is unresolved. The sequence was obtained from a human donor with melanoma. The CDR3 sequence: CASSTNYNEQFF. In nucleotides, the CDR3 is TGTGCCAGCAGCACTAACTACAATGAGCAGTTCTTC.